Given below is one T cell receptor beta chain in context. The protocol was immunoSEQ multiplex PCR, while the TCRdb copy is restricted to in-frame clones and leaves out a portion. The sample includes roughly 76,000 clones, around 88% seen only once; the top ten take 7% to 10%. The data stem from a study of blood T cell repertoires in COVID-19. The CDR3 has 13 amino acids. After removal of 6 bases from V and 6 bases from J, the junction contained 9 bases not matched to a gene. Looked up from germline, CDR1 is SQVTM and CDR2 is ANQGSEA. The TCR originated in a man aged 30 to 45 with acute or convalescent COVID-19. The J gene is TRBJ2-7, the V gene TRBV29-1; TRBD1 matches at 9 bases. The specimen sequenced was peripheral blood. The CDR3 sequence: CSVPGQGTGEQYF. The CDR3 nucleotides read TGCAGCGTCCCAGGACAGGGGACCGGCGAGCAGTACTTC.